This is a list of T cell receptor beta chains from one sample in a study of shared clonotypes between healthy human individuals. Profiled with immunoSEQ multiplex PCR; TCRdb holds only in-frame clones, not every one. This table holds around 690,000 clones, 90% found once. The sequencing input was memory CD8+ T cells from PBMCs. The receptors originated from a man between 18 and 29 years old in good health. Some clones in this sample may be carry-over from other donors' samples. The CDR3 runs from the conserved cysteine through the conserved F or W. Fields, in order: clone size, D gene, J gene, V gene, CDR3 protein, CDR3 DNA. A D gene is named only where the DNA matches it firmly. Clone size is not always given. Where it is, it says once, few, many or a class for expanded clones.

abundance: .
d_gene: TRBD2
j_gene: TRBJ2-7
v_gene: TRBV4-3
CDR3aa: CASSQELAGVIEQYF
CDR3nt: TGCGCCAGCAGCCAAGAACTAGCGGGAGTAATTGAGCAGTACTTC

abundance: .
d_gene: .
j_gene: TRBJ2-5
v_gene: TRBV2
CDR3aa: CASSELTGRLETQYF
CDR3nt: TGTGCCAGCAGTGAGCTAACTGGACGGCTGGAGACCCAGTACTTC

abundance: once
d_gene: TRBD2
j_gene: TRBJ2-1
v_gene: TRBV4-1
CDR3aa: CASSHPFRLAGAYEQFF
CDR3nt: TGCGCCAGCAGCCATCCCTTTAGACTAGCGGGAGCCTATGAGCAGTTCTTC

abundance: .
d_gene: .
j_gene: TRBJ1-4
v_gene: TRBV4-2
CDR3aa: CASSLDRSPKLFF
CDR3nt: TGTGCCAGCAGCTTGGATCGGAGTCCTAAACTGTTTTTT

abundance: .
d_gene: .
j_gene: TRBJ2-3
v_gene: TRBV29-1
CDR3aa: CSGLGDTQYF
CDR3nt: TGCAGCGGACTGGGAGATACGCAGTATTTT

abundance: .
d_gene: .
j_gene: TRBJ1-5
v_gene: TRBV27
CDR3aa: CASSLTTRGGQPQHF
CDR3nt: TGTGCCAGCAGTTTGACTACTAGGGGCGGTCAGCCCCAGCATTTT

abundance: .
d_gene: TRBD2
j_gene: TRBJ2-7
v_gene: TRBV28
CDR3aa: CASSASLTSGSSYEQYF
CDR3nt: TGTGCCAGCAGTGCCTCCCTGACCAGCGGGAGCTCCTACGAGCAGTACTTC

abundance: .
d_gene: .
j_gene: TRBJ1-2
v_gene: TRBV6-1
CDR3aa: CASSDGRYTF
CDR3nt: TGTGCCAGCAGTGACGGACGGTACACCTTC

abundance: .
d_gene: TRBD1
j_gene: TRBJ1-5
v_gene: TRBV27
CDR3aa: CASRRGQGNQPQHF
CDR3nt: TGTGCCAGCAGGCGAGGACAGGGTAATCAGCCCCAGCATTTT

abundance: once
d_gene: .
j_gene: TRBJ2-2
v_gene: TRBV27
CDR3aa: CATSIHPGSTGELFF
CDR3nt: TGTGCCACTTCAATACACCCGGGCTCCACCGGGGAGCTGTTTTTT

abundance: .
d_gene: .
j_gene: TRBJ1-5
v_gene: TRBV30
CDR3aa: CAWRDTQYSNQPQHF
CDR3nt: TGTGCCTGGAGGGACACCCAATATAGCAATCAGCCCCAGCATTTT

abundance: .
d_gene: .
j_gene: TRBJ1-2
v_gene: TRBV7-9
CDR3aa: CASSLKGFKDGYTF
CDR3nt: TGTGCCAGCAGCTTGAAGGGTTTTAAGGATGGCTACACCTTC

abundance: .
d_gene: TRBD1
j_gene: TRBJ2-6
v_gene: TRBV5-1
CDR3aa: CASSLYTRGSLSGANVLTF
CDR3nt: TGCGCCAGCAGCTTGTATACCAGGGGGTCTTTATCTGGGGCCAACGTCCTGACTTTC

abundance: .
d_gene: .
j_gene: TRBJ2-3
v_gene: TRBV4-3
CDR3aa: CASSQDTRITDTQYF
CDR3nt: TGCGCCAGCAGCCAAGACACTAGAATCACAGATACGCAGTATTTT

abundance: .
d_gene: TRBD2
j_gene: TRBJ2-7
v_gene: TRBV29-1
CDR3aa: CSVDGPGGLAGVGSREQYF
CDR3nt: TGCAGCGTTGACGGCCCCGGGGGGTTAGCGGGAGTAGGTTCTCGGGAGCAGTACTTC

abundance: .
d_gene: .
j_gene: TRBJ2-1
v_gene: TRBV27
CDR3aa: CASMSLRIVMARNEQFF
CDR3nt: TGTGCCAGCATGAGTCTCAGAATTGTGATGGCGAGGAATGAGCAGTTCTTC

abundance: .
d_gene: .
j_gene: TRBJ1-1
v_gene: TRBV6-5
CDR3aa: CASTVQGGGTEAFF
CDR3nt: TGTGCCAGCACGGTCCAGGGCGGTGGCACTGAAGCTTTCTTT

abundance: .
d_gene: TRBD2
j_gene: TRBJ2-1
v_gene: TRBV12-5
CDR3aa: CASVGLADNEQFF
CDR3nt: TGTGCTAGTGTCGGACTAGCGGACAATGAGCAGTTCTTC

abundance: .
d_gene: .
j_gene: TRBJ2-7
v_gene: TRBV5-1
CDR3aa: CASSWGGDYEQYF
CDR3nt: TGCGCCAGCAGCTGGGGCGGAGACTACGAGCAGTACTTC

abundance: .
d_gene: .
j_gene: TRBJ2-7
v_gene: TRBV11-2
CDR3aa: CASSLGASDAYEQYF
CDR3nt: TGTGCCAGCAGCTTAGGAGCCTCTGATGCTTACGAGCAGTACTTC

abundance: .
d_gene: .
j_gene: TRBJ1-6
v_gene: TRBV6-1
CDR3aa: CATAEWMNSPLHF
CDR3nt: TGTGCCACCGCGGAGTGGATGAATTCACCCCTCCACTTT

abundance: few
d_gene: TRBD1
j_gene: TRBJ2-7
v_gene: TRBV28
CDR3aa: CASSTTPDRALYGRVPYEQYF
CDR3nt: TGTGCCAGCAGTACCACCCCGGACAGGGCCCTATATGGTAGGGTCCCCTACGAGCAGTACTTC

abundance: .
d_gene: .
j_gene: TRBJ2-7
v_gene: TRBV6-1
CDR3aa: CASGLWGGEQYF
CDR3nt: TGTGCCAGCGGCTTGTGGGGAGGCGAGCAGTACTTC

abundance: .
d_gene: .
j_gene: TRBJ2-7
v_gene: TRBV5-1
CDR3aa: CASSLAAGSDYEQYF
CDR3nt: TGCGCCAGCAGCTTGGCGGCGGGATCCGACTACGAGCAGTACTTC

abundance: .
d_gene: .
j_gene: TRBJ1-1
v_gene: TRBV14
CDR3aa: CASSQEQVVNTEAFF
CDR3nt: TGTGCCAGCAGCCAAGAACAGGTGGTGAACACTGAAGCTTTCTTT

abundance: .
d_gene: .
j_gene: TRBJ2-1
v_gene: TRBV7-9
CDR3aa: CASSFKYGVYNEQFF
CDR3nt: TGTGCCAGCAGCTTTAAATACGGGGTCTACAATGAGCAGTTCTTC

abundance: .
d_gene: .
j_gene: TRBJ1-1
v_gene: TRBV7-8
CDR3aa: CASSWGLNTEAFF
CDR3nt: TGTGCCAGCAGCTGGGGCTTAAACACTGAAGCTTTCTTT

abundance: .
d_gene: TRBD2
j_gene: TRBJ2-5
v_gene: TRBV28
CDR3aa: CASSSSTSGQETQYF
CDR3nt: TGTGCCAGCAGTTCCTCGACTAGCGGCCAAGAGACCCAGTACTTC

abundance: once
d_gene: .
j_gene: TRBJ2-7
v_gene: TRBV6-5
CDR3aa: CASSVMDGAYEQYF
CDR3nt: TGTGCCAGCAGTGTTATGGACGGAGCCTACGAGCAGTACTTC